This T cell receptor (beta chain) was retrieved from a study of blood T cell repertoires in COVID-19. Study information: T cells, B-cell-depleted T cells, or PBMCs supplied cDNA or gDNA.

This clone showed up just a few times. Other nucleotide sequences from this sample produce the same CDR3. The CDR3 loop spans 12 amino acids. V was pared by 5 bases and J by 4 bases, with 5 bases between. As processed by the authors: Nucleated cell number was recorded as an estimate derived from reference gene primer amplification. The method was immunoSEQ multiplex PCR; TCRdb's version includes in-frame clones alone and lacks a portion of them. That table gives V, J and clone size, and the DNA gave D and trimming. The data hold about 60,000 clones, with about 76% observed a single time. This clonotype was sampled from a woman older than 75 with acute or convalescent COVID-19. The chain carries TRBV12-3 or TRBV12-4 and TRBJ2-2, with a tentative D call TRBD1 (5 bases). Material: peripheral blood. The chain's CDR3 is CASSRGTGELFF. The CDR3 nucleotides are TGTGCCAGCAGTAGGGGCACCGGGGAGCTGTTTTTT.